This T cell receptor (beta chain) comes out of a study of post-analysis software for immune sequencing data. Study-level points and caveats: Compared with controls, patients showed significantly lower normalized Chao1 diversity.

Unique molecular identifiers were present in the TCR beta cDNA libraries. MiXCR, applied by TCRdb to the PCR reads, yields one record per CDR3 protein. The table lists about 760,000 distinct CDR3 sequences, about 27% of them singletons. This clonotype occurred a few times. Its antigen is still unknown. The clonotype originates from a girl under 18 with multiple sclerosis. Sequencing input: blood.

The CDR3 coding sequence is TGTGCCAGCAGTTTCTATGGCGCCGGGGAGACCCAGTACTTC. Its protein is CASSFYGAGETQYF. The chain couples TRBV27 to TRBJ2-5, with D hard to call. Germline assignment: CDR1 MNHEY and CDR2 SMNVEV (reference sequence). Trimming stripped 3 bases from V and 5 bases from J, with 13 bases between. This CDR3 is built from 14 residues.